What follows describes a single T cell receptor beta chain. Its target is unknown. This sample was included in a study of CD8 T cells in ankylosing spondylitis. Regarding the study as a whole: Disease-linked clones, CD8+, were relatively rare in peripheral blood. Enrichment of disease-linked clones was reportedly significant in matched ankylosing spondylitis synovial fluid. Apparently characteristic of ankylosing spondylitis blood was a TCR beta motif (eight highly homologous variants).

This CDR3 has 11 residues. The V and J ends lost 1 base and 8 bases respectively, with 5 bases between them. Germline CDR1 is MNHNS and CDR2 is SASEGT. Scientists made TCR beta libraries using quantitative 5'-RACE with molecular barcodes. TCRdb recomputed calls from the 5' RACE reads with MiXCR, one row per CDR3 protein. The sample yields almost 400,000 distinct CDR3 sequences, 20% to 25% seen once. The source material was blood, either unsorted or a sorted T cell fraction (not recorded which). This sequence joins TRBV6-1 and TRBJ1-1; D uncertain. The TCR was taken from a male donor with ankylosing spondylitis. This CDR3 is CASSEVTEAFF. The CDR3 DNA is TGTGCCAGCAGTGAAGTTACAGAAGCTTTCTTT.